These 5 T cell receptor beta chains share one sample of origin, sequenced in a study of T cell changes during pregnancy in multiple sclerosis. TCRdb keeps only in-frame clones here, not all; method: immunoSEQ multiplex PCR. This sample has about 42,000 clones; about 85% occur once, and the top ten carry 0.55% to 0.75%. The source was CD4+ T cells from peripheral blood mononuclear cells, collected before pregnancy. Every receptor here comes from a female donor with multiple sclerosis, enrolled in a pregnancy study.

Here the CDR3 DNA reads TGTGCCAGAGATCACAGGGGCAGCTCTGGGGCCAACGTCCTGACTTTC. Translating it yields CARDHRGSSGANVLTF. This sequence joins TRBV2 and TRBJ2-6; 7 bases are a match to TRBD1. Germline trimming cut 9 bases from V and 0 bases from J; bases unmatched to any gene: 8. The CDR3 spans 16 residues. Germline-derived CDR1 and CDR2 are SNHLY and FYNNEI. The full variable domain, rest sourced from reference TRBV2 and TRBJ2-6, is EPEVTQTPSHQVTQMGQEVILRCVPISNHLYFYWYRQILGQKVEFLVSFYNNEISEKSEIFDDQFSVERPDGSNFTLKIRSTKLEDSAMYFCARDHRGSSGANVLTFGAGSRLTVL.

The V gene is TRBV4-3, the J gene TRBJ1-3, with a weak D call TRBD1 (5 bases). The ends were cut back, 0 bases at V and 0 bases at J, with 15 bases in the middle. Germline V gene sequence: CDR1 LGHNA, CDR2 YSLEER. This CDR3 is 18 amino acids long. CDR3 amino acids: CASSQEWSGTSSGNTIYF. For the CDR3, the DNA is TGCGCCAGCAGCCAAGAGTGGAGCGGGACGAGCTCTGGAAACACCATATATTTT.

The gene calls are TRBV18 and TRBJ1-4; D might be TRBD1 (6 bases). The V and J ends lost 2 bases and 5 bases respectively, with 12 bases between them. This CDR3 spans 15 amino acids. Germline CDR1 KGHSH, CDR2 LQKENI. The CDR3 DNA follows: TGTGCCAGCTCACCAATCCAGGGGAGAAATGAAAAACTGTTTTTT. Its protein is CASSPIQGRNEKLFF.

The chain is built from TRBV6-1 and TRBJ1-1; no clear D. CDR3 length equals 13 residues. Germline assignment: CDR1 MNHNS and CDR2 SASEGT. Trimming removed 2 bases at V and 6 bases at J, with 10 bases between. The CDR3 is CASSEMEGSEAFF. The CDR3 coding sequence is TGTGCCAGCAGTGAAATGGAGGGATCTGAAGCTTTCTTT.

This clone is deemed medium-sized. The chain combines TRBV10-3 with TRBJ1-1, with a weak D call TRBD1 (5 bases). Germline CDR1 and CDR2: ENHRY and SYGVKD. The CDR3 totals 12 residues. The V end was cut by 3 bases, the J end by 7 bases, with 9 bases between. CDR3 loop: CAISESTGEAFF. CDR3 DNA sequence: TGTGCCATCAGTGAATCAACAGGTGAAGCTTTCTTT.